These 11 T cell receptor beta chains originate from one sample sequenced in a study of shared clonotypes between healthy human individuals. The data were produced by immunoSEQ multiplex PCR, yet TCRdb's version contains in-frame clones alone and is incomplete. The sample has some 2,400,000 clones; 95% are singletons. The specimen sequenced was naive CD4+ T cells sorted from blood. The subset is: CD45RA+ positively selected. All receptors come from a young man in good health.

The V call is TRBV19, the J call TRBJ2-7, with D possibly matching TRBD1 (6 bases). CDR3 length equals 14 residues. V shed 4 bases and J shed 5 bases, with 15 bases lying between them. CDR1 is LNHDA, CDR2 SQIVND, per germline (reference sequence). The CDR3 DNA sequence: TGTGCCAGTAGTACCCAATACAGGGACAACGAGCAGTACTTC. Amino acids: CASSTQYRDNEQYF.

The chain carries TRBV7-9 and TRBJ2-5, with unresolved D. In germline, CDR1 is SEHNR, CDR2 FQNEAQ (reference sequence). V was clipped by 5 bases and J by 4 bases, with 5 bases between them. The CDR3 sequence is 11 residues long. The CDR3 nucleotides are TGTGCCAGCAGCGATGGAGAGACCCAGTACTTC. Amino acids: CASSDGETQYF.

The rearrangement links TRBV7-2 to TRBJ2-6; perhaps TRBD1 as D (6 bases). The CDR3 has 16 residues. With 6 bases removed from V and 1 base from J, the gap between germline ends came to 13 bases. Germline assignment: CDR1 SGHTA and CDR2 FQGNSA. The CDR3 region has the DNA TGTGCCAGCAGGAGGACAGCCTTATCTGGGGCCAACGTCCTGACTTTC. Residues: CASRRTALSGANVLTF. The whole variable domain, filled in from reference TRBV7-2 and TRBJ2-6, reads GAGVSQSPSNKVTEKGKDVELRCDPISGHTALYWYRQSLGQGLEFLIYFQGNSAPDKSGLPSDRFSAERTGGSVSTLTIQRTQQEDSAVYLCASRRTALSGANVLTFGAGSRLTVL.

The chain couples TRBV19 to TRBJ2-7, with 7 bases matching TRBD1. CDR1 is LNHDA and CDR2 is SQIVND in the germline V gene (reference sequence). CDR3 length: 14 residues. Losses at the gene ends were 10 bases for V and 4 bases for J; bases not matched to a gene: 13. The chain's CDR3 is CATPSRDSNYEQYF. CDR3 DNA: TGTGCCACCCCGTCCCGGGACAGCAATTACGAGCAGTACTTC.

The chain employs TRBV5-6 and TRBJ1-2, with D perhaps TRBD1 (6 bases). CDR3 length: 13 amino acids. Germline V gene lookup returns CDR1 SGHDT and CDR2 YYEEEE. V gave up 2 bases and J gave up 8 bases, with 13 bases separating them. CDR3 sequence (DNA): TGTGCCAGCAGCTTTCAGGGGACACTCGGCTACACCTTC. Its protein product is CASSFQGTLGYTF. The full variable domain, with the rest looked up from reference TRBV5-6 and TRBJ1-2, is DAGVTQSPTHLIKTRGQQVTLRCSPKSGHDTVSWYQQALGQGPQFIFQYYEEEERQRGNFPDRFSGHQFPNYSSELNVNALLLGDSALYLCASSFQGTLGYTFGSGTRLTVV.

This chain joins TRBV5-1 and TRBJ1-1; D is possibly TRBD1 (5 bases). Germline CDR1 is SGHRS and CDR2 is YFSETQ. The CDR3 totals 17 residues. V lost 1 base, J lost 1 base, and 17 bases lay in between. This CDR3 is CASSLYGGPGANTEAFF. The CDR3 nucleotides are TGCGCCAGCAGCTTGTATGGGGGTCCCGGTGCGAACACTGAAGCTTTCTTT.

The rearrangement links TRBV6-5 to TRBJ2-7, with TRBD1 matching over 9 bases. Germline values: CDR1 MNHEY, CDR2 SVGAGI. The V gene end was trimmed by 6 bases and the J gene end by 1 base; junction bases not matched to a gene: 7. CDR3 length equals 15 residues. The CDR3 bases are TGTGCCAGCAGACCAACCGGGACAGGGTCCTACGAGCAGTACTTC. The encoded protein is CASRPTGTGSYEQYF.

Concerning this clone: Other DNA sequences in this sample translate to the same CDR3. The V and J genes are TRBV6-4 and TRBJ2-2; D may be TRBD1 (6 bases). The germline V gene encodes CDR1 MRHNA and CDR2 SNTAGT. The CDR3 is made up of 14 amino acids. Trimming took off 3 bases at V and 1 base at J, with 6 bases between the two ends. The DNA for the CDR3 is TGTGCCAGCAGTGAACAGGGGAACACCGGGGAGCTGTTTTTT. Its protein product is CASSEQGNTGELFF.

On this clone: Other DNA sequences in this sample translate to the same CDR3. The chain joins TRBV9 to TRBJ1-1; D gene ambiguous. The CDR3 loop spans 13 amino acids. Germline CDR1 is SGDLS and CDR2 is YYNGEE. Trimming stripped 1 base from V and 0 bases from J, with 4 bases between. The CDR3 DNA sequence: TGTGCCAGCAGCGTATCAGTGAACACTGAAGCTTTCTTT. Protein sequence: CASSVSVNTEAFF.

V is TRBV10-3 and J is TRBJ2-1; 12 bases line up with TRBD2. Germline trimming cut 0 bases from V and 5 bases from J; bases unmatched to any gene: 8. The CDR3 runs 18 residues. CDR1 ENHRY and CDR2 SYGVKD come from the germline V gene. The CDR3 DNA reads TGTGCCATCAGTGAGTCGGAGCTAGCGGGAGGGCTAGACAATGAGCAGTTCTTC. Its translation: CAISESELAGGLDNEQFF.

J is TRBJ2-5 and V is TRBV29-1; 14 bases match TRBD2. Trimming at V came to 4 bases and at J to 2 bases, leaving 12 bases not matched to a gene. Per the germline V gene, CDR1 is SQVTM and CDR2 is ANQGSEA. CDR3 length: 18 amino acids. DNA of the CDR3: TGCAGCGTTGCCGGGACTAGCGGGAGAATAGGATTACAAGAGACCCAGTACTTC. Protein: CSVAGTSGRIGLQETQYF.